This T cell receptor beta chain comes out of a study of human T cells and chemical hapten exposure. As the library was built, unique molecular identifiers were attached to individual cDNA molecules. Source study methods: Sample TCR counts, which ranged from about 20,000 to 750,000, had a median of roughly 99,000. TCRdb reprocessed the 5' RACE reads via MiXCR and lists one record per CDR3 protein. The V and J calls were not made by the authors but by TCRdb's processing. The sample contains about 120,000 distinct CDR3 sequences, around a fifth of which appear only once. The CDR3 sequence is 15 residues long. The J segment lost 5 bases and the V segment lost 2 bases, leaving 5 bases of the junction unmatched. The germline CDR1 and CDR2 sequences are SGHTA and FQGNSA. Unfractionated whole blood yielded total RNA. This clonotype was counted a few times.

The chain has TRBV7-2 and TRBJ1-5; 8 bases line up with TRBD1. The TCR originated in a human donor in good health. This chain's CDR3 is CASSLHRGTDQPQHF. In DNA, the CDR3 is TGTGCCAGCAGCTTACACAGGGGGACCGATCAGCCCCAGCATTTT.